Listed here are 27 T cell receptor beta chains from one sample, sequenced in a study of cytotoxic CD8 clonotypes in ibrutinib-treated CLL. TCRdb's copy holds only in-frame clones and misses some; the assay was immunoSEQ multiplex PCR. The profile shows 65,000 to 90,000 clones, roughly 85% of them singletons. The source material was PBMCs, sampled after 24 months of ibrutinib treatment. Receptors were obtained from a human donor with chronic lymphocytic leukemia.

This clone was seen a few times. J is TRBJ2-2 and V is TRBV7-3; no clear D gene. CDR1 is SGHTA, CDR2 FQGTGA, per germline. V lost 2 bases and J lost 0, with 4 bases in between. This CDR3 is built from 14 residues. The DNA of the CDR3 is TGTGCCAGCAGCTTACTATCGAACACCGGGGAGCTGTTTTTT. Its translation is CASSLLSNTGELFF.

The genes are TRBV27 and TRBJ2-7, with 7 bases lining up with TRBD1. This CDR3 has 13 amino acids. Unmatched junction bases numbered 5, after V lost 7 bases and J lost 2 bases. The germline gives CDR1 MNHEY, CDR2 SMNVEV (reference sequence). The CDR3 sequence is CASTRGQTYEQYF. The CDR3 bases are TGTGCCAGCACCCGGGGACAGACCTACGAGCAGTACTTC.

This chain joins TRBV5-6 and TRBJ2-3; no firm D call. Trimming stripped 1 base from V and 2 bases from J, with 5 bases between. From germline, CDR1 is SGHDT and CDR2 YYEEEE. This CDR3 comprises 13 residues. The CDR3 sequence is CASSLRFTDTQYF. DNA of the CDR3: TGTGCCAGCAGCTTGCGGTTCACAGATACGCAGTATTTT.

The rearrangement joins TRBV7-3 to TRBJ2-1, with TRBD2 identical over 7 bases. CDR1 is SGHTA and CDR2 is FQGTGA in the germline V gene. The CDR3 extends over 15 amino acids. Trimming removed 5 bases from V and 8 bases from J; junction bases left unmatched: 12. For the CDR3, the DNA is TGTGCCAGCAGCGTCGGGACTACCCCGGTCGATGAGCAGTTCTTC. Its protein is CASSVGTTPVDEQFF.

The rearrangement links TRBV6-5 to TRBJ1-5; possibly TRBD1 for D (5 bases). V was shortened by 8 bases and J by 9 bases, with 11 bases between the two germline ends. Germline values: CDR1 MNHEY, CDR2 SVGAGI. This CDR3 is 11 amino acids long. CDR3 nucleotides: TGTGCCAGCGGTGGGGCGGGGCCCCAGCATTTT. It is translated as CASGGAGPQHF.

This chain links TRBV19 with TRBJ2-1; the D gene is possibly TRBD1 (5 bases). The CDR3 sequence is 15 residues long. Trimming left V 7 bases short and J 3 bases short, with 16 bases between. From germline, CDR1 is LNHDA and CDR2 SQIVND (reference sequence). CDR3 sequence (DNA): TGTGCCAGTACCTTTGCAGGGCCCTACTACAATGAGCAGTTCTTC. Translating it yields CASTFAGPYYNEQFF.

The V and J genes are TRBV10-3 and TRBJ2-1; TRBD2 is a possible D gene (7 bases). With 9 bases removed from V and 8 bases from J, the gap between germline ends came to 20 bases. Germline-derived CDR1 and CDR2 are ENHRY and SYGVKD. This CDR3 comprises 14 residues. The CDR3 region has the DNA TGTGCCATGGGGAGCGTGGGGGCGGGGGATGAGCAGTTCTTC. Protein product: CAMGSVGAGDEQFF.

The gene calls are TRBV28 and TRBJ1-1; D call uncertain. Germline CDR1 is MDHEN and CDR2 is SYDVKM. V lost 2 bases to trimming and J lost 4 bases, with 8 bases between them. This CDR3 region has 13 residues. The DNA of the CDR3 is TGTGCCAGCAGTTTAATGGGTGCCACTGAAGCTTTCTTT. Translated: CASSLMGATEAFF.

This sequence joins TRBV6-1 and TRBJ1-5; D unclear. The CDR3 totals 13 residues. V gave up 4 bases and J gave up 4 bases, with 8 bases separating them. Germline CDR1 is MNHNS and CDR2 is SASEGT. The CDR3 DNA is TGTGCCAGCAGTGGACTGAGAAATCAGCCCCAGCATTTT. Its translation is CASSGLRNQPQHF.

The chain is built from TRBV6-1 and TRBJ1-2; D is undetermined. This CDR3 contains 13 residues. Deletions cut 3 bases from V and 8 bases from J, with 13 bases between. The germline CDR1 and CDR2 sequences are MNHNS and SASEGT. CDR3 sequence reads: CASSDQNRGGYTF. The CDR3 nucleotides read TGTGCCAGCAGTGACCAAAACCGCGGCGGCTACACCTTC.

The chain combines TRBV4-2 with TRBJ1-3; unclear D gene. Trimming pared 2 bases from V and 6 bases from J, leaving 11 bases between. The CDR3 runs 14 residues. The germline gives CDR1 LGHNA, CDR2 YNFKEQ. CDR3 loop: CASSQPFGTNTIYF. The DNA of the CDR3 is TGTGCCAGCAGCCAACCTTTTGGAACAAACACCATATATTTT.

This chain connects TRBV6-5 to TRBJ2-4, with 8 bases identical to TRBD2. Germline V CDR1 and CDR2: MNHEY, SVGAGI. V shed 7 bases and J 0 bases; nucleotides not matched to a gene: 5. The CDR3 spans 15 residues. CDR3 sequence reads: CASTSSGLAKNIQYF. CDR3 coding DNA: TGTGCCAGCACCTCTAGCGGGTTAGCCAAAAACATTCAGTACTTC.

This chain links TRBV30 with TRBJ2-5; 13 bases are a match to TRBD2. Germline loops: CDR1 GTSNPN, CDR2 SVGIG (reference sequence). With 0 bases clipped from V and 9 bases from J, the junction kept 4 bases outside the gene matches. There are 14 residues in the CDR3. This CDR3 reads CAWSVLAGGPSQYF. For the CDR3, the DNA is TGTGCCTGGAGTGTACTAGCGGGAGGGCCGTCCCAGTACTTC. Complete variable domain (other parts from reference TRBV30 and TRBJ2-5): SQTIHQWPATLVQPVGSPLSLECTVEGTSNPNLYWYRQAAGRGLQLLFYSVGIGQISSEVPQNLSASRPQDRQFILSSKKLLLSDSGFYLCAWSVLAGGPSQYFGPGTRLLVL.

The CDR3 DNA sequence: TGTGCCATCAGTGAGTCGATTGTGAAGGGCACTGAAGCTTTCTTT. Translating gives CAISESIVKGTEAFF. The chain joins TRBV10-3 to TRBJ1-1; D remains unclear. The germline gives CDR1 ENHRY, CDR2 SYGVKD. The CDR3 has 15 residues. V lost 0 bases, J lost 4 bases, and 12 bases lay in between.

The chain's CDR3 is CASSERGLAEAFF. The CDR3, as DNA: TGTGCCAGCAGTGAGCGGGGGTTGGCTGAAGCTTTCTTT. This chain uses TRBV2 with TRBJ1-1; maybe TRBD1 (5 bases). This CDR3 spans 13 amino acids. V was cut by 3 bases and J by 6 bases, with 11 bases left in between. Germline CDR1 reads SNHLY; CDR2 reads FYNNEI.

The chain has TRBV19 and TRBJ2-5; tentative D call: TRBD2 (5 bases). The CDR3 is 15 amino acids. The V and J ends lost 4 bases and 6 bases respectively, with 18 bases between them. The germline gives CDR1 LNHDA, CDR2 SQIVND (reference sequence). CDR3 DNA: TGTGCCAGTAGTACGGGGTCGGGGTCAGGAAAGACCCAGTACTTC. It translates to CASSTGSGSGKTQYF.

V usage is TRBV30 and J usage is TRBJ2-5, with 8 nucleotides matching TRBD1. This CDR3 contains 15 residues. Germline V gene sequence: CDR1 GTSNPN, CDR2 SVGIG (reference sequence). V was clipped by 2 bases and J by 6 bases; unmatched bases: 11. The CDR3 coding sequence is TGTGCCTGGAGTAGAGGCCAACAGGGGGTAAAGACCCAGTACTTC. Its translation: CAWSRGQQGVKTQYF. Drawing the rest from reference TRBV30 and TRBJ2-5, the complete variable domain is SQTIHQWPATLVQPVGSPLSLECTVEGTSNPNLYWYRQAAGRGLQLLFYSVGIGQISSEVPQNLSASRPQDRQFILSSKKLLLSDSGFYLCAWSRGQQGVKTQYFGPGTRLLVL.

This clone showed up just a few times. The chain has TRBV27 and TRBJ2-5; D may match TRBD1 or TRBD2 (5 bases each). V gave up 6 bases and J gave up 5 bases, with 19 bases separating them. The CDR3 is 15 amino acids. Germline CDR1 MNHEY, CDR2 SMNVEV (reference sequence). CDR3 sequence (DNA): TGTGCCAGCAGACAACTAGGACAAGGAAGGGAGACCCAGTACTTC. It is translated as CASRQLGQGRETQYF.

The V gene is TRBV7-2, the J gene TRBJ2-1; perhaps TRBD2 as D (6 bases). V was cut by 2 bases and J by 10 bases, with 21 bases left in between. Germline V gene sequence: CDR1 SGHTA, CDR2 FQGNSA. The CDR3 extends over 16 amino acids. CDR3 in amino acids: CASSLSVLARAAEQFF. CDR3 DNA sequence: TGTGCCAGCAGCTTATCTGTCCTAGCGAGGGCGGCAGAGCAGTTCTTC.

The chain employs TRBV2 and TRBJ2-1; 7 nucleotides line up with TRBD1. The CDR3 extends over 16 amino acids. Germline-derived CDR1 and CDR2 are SNHLY and FYNNEI. The ends lost 7 bases at V and 0 bases at J; junction bases unmatched: 9. The chain's CDR3 is CASITTGTASYNEQFF. The CDR3 coding sequence is TGTGCCAGCATCACGACAGGGACAGCCTCCTACAATGAGCAGTTCTTC.

This clone was picked up a small number of times. The chain uses TRBV6-5 and TRBJ2-4, with a tentative D call TRBD2 (5 bases). Germline V gene data show CDR1 as MNHEY and CDR2 as SVGAGI. CDR3 length: 14 amino acids. V lost 4 bases and J lost 2, with 9 bases in between. The CDR3 coding sequence is TGTGCCAGCAGTTCGGCGGGCACCAAAAACATTCAGTACTTC. This translates into CASSSAGTKNIQYF.

DNA for the CDR3: TGTGCCATCAGGAGCGGGGGTGCAGATACGCAGTATTTT. The encoded protein is CAIRSGGADTQYF. The gene calls are TRBV10-3 and TRBJ2-3, with 8 bases fitting TRBD2. Trimming took 6 bases from V and 4 from J; bases not matched to a gene: 3. Germline V gene data show CDR1 as ENHRY and CDR2 as SYGVKD. The CDR3 extends over 13 amino acids.

The chain uses TRBV11-2 and TRBJ2-7; 10 bases align to TRBD1. The CDR3 covers 17 residues. V dropped 5 bases and J dropped 5; count of bases not matched to a gene: 15. Germline V gene sequence: CDR1 SGHAT, CDR2 FQNNGV. The CDR3 DNA reads TGTGCCAGCAGCACACGATCGGTCCGGGACAGGGGTGACGAGCAGTACTTC. Amino acid sequence: CASSTRSVRDRGDEQYF.

The gene calls are TRBV7-8 and TRBJ2-5; the match to TRBD1 covers 10 bases. This CDR3 region has 16 residues. Per the germline V gene, CDR1 is SGHVS and CDR2 is FQNEAQ. J was trimmed by 1 base and V by 3 bases; bases with no gene match: 5. The CDR3 nucleotides read TGTGCCAGCAGCTTTCGCCGGACAGGGGGCCAAGAGACCCAGTACTTC. Protein sequence: CASSFRRTGGQETQYF.

This clone occurred a few times. The V gene is TRBV25-1, the J gene TRBJ2-7; 9 nucleotides align to TRBD1. The germline V gene has CDR1 MGHDK and CDR2 SYGVNS. Losses at the gene ends were 2 bases for V and 5 bases for J; bases not matched to a gene: 10. The CDR3 extends over 16 amino acids. Here the CDR3 reads CASSEAPGTGIDEQYF. In DNA, the CDR3 is TGTGCCAGCAGTGAAGCACCCGGGACAGGGATCGACGAGCAGTACTTC.

The genes are TRBV25-1 and TRBJ1-2; D not certain. Trimming stripped 1 base from V and 2 bases from J, with 17 bases between. Looked up from germline, CDR1 is MGHDK and CDR2 is SYGVNS. The CDR3 sequence is 17 residues long. CDR3 sequence (DNA): TGTGCCAGCAGTGAATTGGGCGCGGACCCGGCAAACTATGGCTACACCTTC. Translating it yields CASSELGADPANYGYTF.

This clone was detected a few times. The rearrangement joins TRBV10-3 to TRBJ2-7; TRBD2 matches 11 bases. This CDR3 spans 18 amino acids. Germline CDR1 is ENHRY and CDR2 is SYGVKD. Trimming cost V 2 bases and J 5 bases; bases outside gene matches: 14. As DNA, the CDR3 is TGTGCCATCAGTGAGCGCCCTGGAATTAGCGGGAGGGCCGACGAGCAGTACTTC. It codes for CAISERPGISGRADEQYF.